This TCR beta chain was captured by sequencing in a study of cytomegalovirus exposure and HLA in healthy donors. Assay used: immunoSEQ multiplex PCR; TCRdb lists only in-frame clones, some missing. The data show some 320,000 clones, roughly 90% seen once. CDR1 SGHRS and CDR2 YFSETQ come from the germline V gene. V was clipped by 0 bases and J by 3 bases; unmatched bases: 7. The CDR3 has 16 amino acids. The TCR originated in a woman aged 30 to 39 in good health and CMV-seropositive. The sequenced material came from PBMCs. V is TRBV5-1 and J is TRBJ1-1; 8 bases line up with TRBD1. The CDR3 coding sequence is TGCGCCAGCAGCTTGGGCCCAGGGGGCTCGGACACTGAAGCTTTCTTT. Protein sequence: CASSLGPGGSDTEAFF.